This TCR beta chain emerged from a study of shared clonotypes between healthy human individuals. Overall study: Participating donors consisted of a couple of women and a few men aged 18 to 49. Overall study findings and caveats: Generation probabilities of non-shared clonotypes were lower (relative to those shared by all four donors). Four donors shared about 5% of their naive CD4 clonotypes.

Donors included only healthy HIV-negative adults lacking recent acute infections or vaccinations. Here immunoSEQ multiplex PCR was the method, and the copy in TCRdb shows in-frame clones only, minus some. This sample has over 2 million clones, with roughly 92% found just once. V was clipped by 4 bases and J by 4 bases, with 18 bases between them. CDR1 and CDR2 (germline): SGHKS, YYEKEE (reference sequence). This CDR3 region has 15 residues. A note on this clone: Antigen unknown.

The gene calls are TRBV5-5 and TRBJ2-7, with D perhaps matching TRBD2 (7 bases). The sequence was collected from a man aged 18-30 years in good health. Some clones in this sample may be carry-over from other donors' samples. Sequencing was done on a sample of naive CD4+ T cells from PBMCs. Subset indicated: CD45RA+ positively selected. This chain's CDR3 is CASSPSGTNGYEQYF. CDR3 in DNA: TGTGCCAGCAGCCCAAGCGGGACAAATGGGTACGAGCAGTACTTC.